This is a list of T cell receptor beta chains from one sample in a study of cytomegalovirus exposure and HLA in healthy donors. Profiled with immunoSEQ multiplex PCR; TCRdb holds only in-frame clones, not every one. The sample includes about 280,000 clones, 85% to 90% of them seen just once. The sequenced material came from PBMCs. Receptor source: a woman in her late teens or twenties in good health and CMV-seronegative. Both conserved end residues are part of each CDR3. A D gene is named only where the DNA matches it firmly. Some rows mark clone size as missing; the rest say once, few, many or name a class of expanded clone.

TRBV6-1	14	TRBJ1-1	TRBD1	-	CASSAQGWETEAFF	TGTGCCAGCAGTGCACAGGGGTGGGAAACTGAAGCTTTCTTT
TRBV9	16	TRBJ2-5	TRBD1	-	CASSARGQGVPETQYF	TGTGCCAGCAGCGCCCGTGGACAGGGAGTACCAGAGACCCAGTACTTC
TRBV5-1	18	TRBJ2-3	TRBD2	-	CASSRGLAGGPLTDTQYF	TGCGCCAGCAGCAGAGGACTAGCGGGGGGGCCTTTAACAGATACGCAGTATTTT
TRBV5-6	15	TRBJ1-1	-	-	CASSWGTGMNTEAFF	TGTGCCAGCAGCTGGGGAACAGGGATGAACACTGAAGCTTTCTTT
TRBV19	16	TRBJ2-2	TRBD2	once	CASSISTGGITGELFF	TGTGCCAGTAGTATAAGTACGGGGGGGATCACCGGGGAGCTGTTTTTT
TRBV2	21	TRBJ2-1	TRBD2	-	CASLDRHPTSDDYFIPNEQFF	TGTGCCAGCCTGGACCGACACCCTACTAGCGACGATTACTTTATTCCCAATGAGCAGTTCTTC
TRBV4-2	15	TRBJ1-1	TRBD1	-	CASSPLTGLNVEAFF	TGTGCCAGCAGCCCACTGACAGGGTTGAACGTTGAAGCTTTCTTT
TRBV4-2	17	TRBJ2-3	TRBD2	-	CASSQVDGTSGGDTQYF	TGTGCCAGCAGCCAGGTTGACGGGACTAGCGGGGGAGATACGCAGTATTTT
TRBV25-1	15	TRBJ2-3	TRBD2	-	CASTRSAGATDTQYF	TGTGCCAGCACTCGTTCAGCGGGGGCCACAGATACGCAGTATTTT
TRBV6-5	15	TRBJ1-3	-	-	CASSIGQSSGNTIYF	TGTGCCAGCAGCATCGGACAGAGCTCTGGAAACACCATATATTTT
TRBV5-4	17	TRBJ1-1	TRBD1	-	CASSTQTGPLRGAEAFF	TGTGCCAGCAGCACCCAGACAGGGCCCCTGAGAGGCGCTGAAGCTTTCTTT
TRBV7-9	16	TRBJ1-2	TRBD1	-	CASTHTTGERFYGYTF	TGTGCCAGCACCCATACGACAGGGGAAAGGTTCTATGGCTACACCTTC
TRBV5-1	15	TRBJ2-2	-	-	CASSLGQINTGELFF	TGCGCCAGCAGCTTGGGACAGATTAACACCGGGGAGCTGTTTTTT
TRBV6-1	13	TRBJ2-3	-	-	CASLVTGTDTQYF	TGTGCCAGCCTCGTAACGGGCACAGATACGCAGTATTTT